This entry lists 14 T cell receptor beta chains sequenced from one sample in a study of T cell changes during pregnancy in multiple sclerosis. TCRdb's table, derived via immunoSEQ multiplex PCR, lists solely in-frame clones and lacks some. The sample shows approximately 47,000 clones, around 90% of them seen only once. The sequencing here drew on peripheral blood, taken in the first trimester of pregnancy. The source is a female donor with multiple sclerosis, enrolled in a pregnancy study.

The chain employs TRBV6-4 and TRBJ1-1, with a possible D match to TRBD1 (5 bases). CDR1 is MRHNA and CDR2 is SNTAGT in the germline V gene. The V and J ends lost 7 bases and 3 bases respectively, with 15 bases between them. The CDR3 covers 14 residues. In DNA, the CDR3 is TGTGCCAGCAAGCCCTCGGGGGGTTACACTGAAGCTTTCTTT. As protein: CASKPSGGYTEAFF.

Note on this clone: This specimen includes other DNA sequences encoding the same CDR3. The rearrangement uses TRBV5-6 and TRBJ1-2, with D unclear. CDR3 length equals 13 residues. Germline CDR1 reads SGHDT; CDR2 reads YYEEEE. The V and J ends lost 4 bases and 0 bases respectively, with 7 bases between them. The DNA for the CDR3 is TGTGCCAGCAGCCGAACTCCTAACTATGGCTACACCTTC. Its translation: CASSRTPNYGYTF.

The CDR3: CASSLGDKQYF. In nucleotides, the CDR3 is TGTGCCAGCAGCTTAGGGGACAAGCAGTACTTC. V gene TRBV5-8 combines with J gene TRBJ2-7; D perhaps matches TRBD1 (6 bases). Trimming pared 2 bases from V and 8 bases from J, leaving 8 bases between. Germline CDR1 reads SGHTS; CDR2 reads YDEGEE. The CDR3 is made up of 11 amino acids.

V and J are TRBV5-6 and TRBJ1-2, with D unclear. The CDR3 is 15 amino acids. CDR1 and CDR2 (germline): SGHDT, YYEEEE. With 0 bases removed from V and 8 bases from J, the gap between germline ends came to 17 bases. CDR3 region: CASSLVGIGRLGYTF. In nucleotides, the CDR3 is TGTGCCAGCAGCTTGGTCGGCATAGGGAGGCTCGGCTACACCTTC.

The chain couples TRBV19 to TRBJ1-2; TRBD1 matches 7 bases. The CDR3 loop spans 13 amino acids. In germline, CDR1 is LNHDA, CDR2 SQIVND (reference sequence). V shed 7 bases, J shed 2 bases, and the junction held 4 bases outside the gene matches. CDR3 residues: CASTGTVNYGYTF. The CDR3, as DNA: TGTGCCAGTACCGGGACAGTCAACTATGGCTACACCTTC.

CDR3 sequence: CAISESQIMNTEAFF. Here the CDR3 DNA reads TGTGCCATCAGTGAGTCGCAGATCATGAACACTGAAGCTTTCTTT. V and J are TRBV10-3 and TRBJ1-1; D gene unclear. The CDR3 sequence is 15 residues long. The germline V and J ends were trimmed by 0 bases and 0 bases, with 8 bases remaining between them. Germline values: CDR1 ENHRY, CDR2 SYGVKD.

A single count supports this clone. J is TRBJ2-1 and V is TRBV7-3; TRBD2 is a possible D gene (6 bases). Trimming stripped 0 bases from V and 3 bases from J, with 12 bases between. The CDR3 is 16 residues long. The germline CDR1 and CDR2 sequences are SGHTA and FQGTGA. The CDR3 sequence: CASSLTGGRGYNEQFF. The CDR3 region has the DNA TGTGCCAGCAGCTTAACCGGGGGAAGAGGCTACAATGAGCAGTTCTTC.

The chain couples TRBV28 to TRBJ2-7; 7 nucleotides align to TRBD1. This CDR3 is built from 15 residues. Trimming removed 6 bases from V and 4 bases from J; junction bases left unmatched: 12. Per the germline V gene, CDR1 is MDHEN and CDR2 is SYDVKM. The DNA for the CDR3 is TGTGCCAGCAGCCGAGCGGATACAGGGGAATACGAGCAGTACTTC. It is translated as CASSRADTGEYEQYF.

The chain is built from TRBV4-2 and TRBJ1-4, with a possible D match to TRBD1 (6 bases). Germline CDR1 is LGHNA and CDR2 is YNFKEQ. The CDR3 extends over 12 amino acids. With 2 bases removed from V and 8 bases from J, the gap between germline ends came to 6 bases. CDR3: CASSQRGEKLFF. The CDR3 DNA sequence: TGTGCCAGCAGCCAAAGGGGGGAAAAACTGTTTTTT.

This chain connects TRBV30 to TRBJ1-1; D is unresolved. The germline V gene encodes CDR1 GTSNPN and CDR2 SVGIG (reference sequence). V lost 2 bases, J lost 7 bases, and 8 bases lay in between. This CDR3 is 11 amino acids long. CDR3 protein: CAWSWEGEAFF. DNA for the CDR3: TGTGCCTGGAGTTGGGAGGGTGAAGCTTTCTTT.

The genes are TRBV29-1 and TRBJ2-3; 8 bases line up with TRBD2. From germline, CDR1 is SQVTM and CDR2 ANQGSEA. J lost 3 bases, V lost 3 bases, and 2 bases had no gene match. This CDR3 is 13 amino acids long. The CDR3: CSVDRGGTDTQYF. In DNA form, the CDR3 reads TGCAGCGTTGATCGGGGGGGAACAGATACGCAGTATTTT.

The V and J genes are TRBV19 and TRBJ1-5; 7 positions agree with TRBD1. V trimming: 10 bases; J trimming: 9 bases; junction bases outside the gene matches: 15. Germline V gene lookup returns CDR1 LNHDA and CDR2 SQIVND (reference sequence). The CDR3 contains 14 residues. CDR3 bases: TGTGCCACCCACCGCCGACAGGGAAGGGGGCCCCAGCATTTT. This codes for CATHRRQGRGPQHF.

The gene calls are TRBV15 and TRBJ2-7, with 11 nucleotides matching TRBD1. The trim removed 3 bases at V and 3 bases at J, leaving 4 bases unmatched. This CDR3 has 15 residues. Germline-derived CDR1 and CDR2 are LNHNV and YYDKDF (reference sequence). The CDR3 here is CATSSFGTGGYEQYF. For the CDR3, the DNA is TGTGCCACCAGCAGTTTCGGGACAGGGGGCTACGAGCAGTACTTC.

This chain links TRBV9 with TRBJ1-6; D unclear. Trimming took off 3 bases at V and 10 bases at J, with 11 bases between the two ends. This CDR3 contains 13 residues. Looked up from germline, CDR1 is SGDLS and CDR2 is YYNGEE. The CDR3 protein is CASSDQDSSPLHF. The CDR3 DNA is TGTGCCAGCAGCGACCAGGACTCGTCACCCCTCCACTTT. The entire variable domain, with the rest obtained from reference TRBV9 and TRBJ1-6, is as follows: DSGVTQTPKHLITATGQRVTLRCSPRSGDLSVYWYQQSLDQGLQFLIQYYNGEERAKGNILERFSAQQFPDLHSELNLSSLELGDSALYFCASSDQDSSPLHFGNGTRLTVT.